The rows below give T cell receptor beta chains drawn from one sample of a study of CD8 T cells in ankylosing spondylitis. TCRdb fed the 5' RACE reads into MiXCR, producing one record per CDR3 protein. The sample lists around 890,000 distinct CDR3 sequences; over 9.5% were seen once. Sequenced input: blood, either unsorted or a sorted T cell fraction (not recorded which). The receptors originated from a male donor with ankylosing spondylitis. Both conserved end residues are part of each CDR3. A D gene is named only where the DNA matches it firmly. Some rows mark clone size as missing; the rest say once, few, many or name a class of expanded clone.

TRBV29-1	TRBJ2-3	.	many	CSVEEADGTDTQYF	TGCAGCGTTGAAGAGGCGGATGGCACAGATACGCAGTATTTT
TRBV6-1	TRBJ1-1	.	few	CASSGAANTEAFF	TGTGCCAGCAGCGGGGCCGCGAACACTGAAGCTTTCTTT
TRBV5-6	TRBJ2-7	TRBD1	few	CASSLKGAAWYEQYF	TGTGCCAGCAGCTTGAAGGGGGCGGCGTGGTACGAGCAGTACTTC
TRBV5-1	TRBJ1-1	.	once	CASVGNTEAFF	TGCGCCAGCGTCGGTAACACTGAAGCTTTCTTT
TRBV7-2	TRBJ1-6	.	few	CASSLQGSRPLHF	TGTGCCAGCAGCTTACAGGGTAGCAGGCCCCTCCACTTT
TRBV4-3	TRBJ2-1	TRBD2	few	CASSQATLAGGPGEQFF	TGCGCCAGCAGCCAAGCCACACTAGCGGGAGGTCCTGGTGAGCAGTTCTTC
TRBV7-3	TRBJ2-2	TRBD2	.	CASSPAAGGPGELFF	TGTGCCAGCAGCCCTGCGGCGGGGGGTCCCGGGGAGCTGTTTTTT
TRBV7-2	TRBJ2-5	.	few	CASSLTGIFVETQYF	TGTGCCAGCAGCCTTACAGGGATCTTTGTGGAGACCCAGTACTTC
TRBV9	TRBJ2-3	.	.	CASSGAGPPDTQYF	TGTGCCAGCAGCGGGGCGGGCCCACCAGATACGCAGTATTTT
TRBV12-3/TRBV12-4	TRBJ2-4	.	few	CASSLNRGAKNIQYF	TGTGCCAGCAGTTTAAATCGTGGGGCCAAAAACATTCAGTACTTC
TRBV6-1	TRBJ2-6	TRBD1	few	CASTTGAGANVLTF	TGTGCCAGCACGACAGGGGCTGGGGCCAACGTCCTGACTTTC
TRBV20-1	TRBJ2-5	TRBD2	few	CSARIGGRAWETQYF	TGCAGTGCTAGGATCGGGGGGAGGGCCTGGGAGACCCAGTACTTC
TRBV20-1	TRBJ2-5	TRBD2	.	CSAGGLENLETQYF	TGCAGTGCGGGGGGACTAGAAAATTTAGAGACCCAGTACTTC
TRBV6-5	TRBJ2-7	.	few	CASSYSTAVYEQYF	TGTGCCAGCAGTTACTCGACTGCCGTCTACGAGCAGTACTTC
TRBV20-1	TRBJ2-7	.	few	CSASPIHSYEQYF	TGCAGTGCTAGCCCCATACACTCCTACGAGCAGTACTTC
TRBV29-1	TRBJ2-7	.	many	CSVQDSPRQQYF	TGCAGCGTCCAAGACAGCCCCAGGCAGCAGTACTTC
TRBV28	TRBJ2-5	.	.	CASSLREEETQYF	TGTGCCAGCAGTCTCCGGGAAGAAGAGACCCAGTACTTC
TRBV20-1	TRBJ1-1	.	.	CSARPRFTEAFF	TGCAGTGCCCGCCCCCGGTTCACTGAAGCTTTCTTT
TRBV5-1	TRBJ1-2	.	.	CASSLDQLYGYTF	TGCGCCAGCAGCTTGGACCAGCTCTATGGCTACACCTTC
TRBV5-3	TRBJ1-1	.	.	CAMGPGLHGTEAFF	TGTGCCATGGGCCCCGGACTCCACGGCACTGAAGCTTTCTTT
TRBV5-1	TRBJ2-7	.	few	CASSFLSLDYSYEQYF	TGCGCCAGCAGCTTCCTATCATTGGACTACTCCTACGAGCAGTACTTC
TRBV7-9	TRBJ2-7	TRBD1	many	CASSFRDSFLYEQYF	TGTGCCAGCAGCTTCCGGGACAGTTTTCTCTACGAGCAGTACTTC
TRBV7-8	TRBJ2-1	TRBD2	many	CASSLRTRWDEQFF	TGTGCCAGCAGCCTTCGGACTAGGTGGGATGAGCAGTTCTTC
TRBV6-1	TRBJ2-4	TRBD2	.	CASRPGSGRENIQYF	TGTGCCAGCAGACCGGGCTCAGGGAGGGAAAACATTCAGTACTTC
TRBV5-1	TRBJ2-1	TRBD2	.	CASSGTSGRDNEQFF	TGCGCCAGCAGCGGGACTAGCGGGAGGGACAATGAGCAGTTCTTC
TRBV11-2	TRBJ2-3	TRBD2	few	CASSPGLVSLASTDTQYF	TGTGCCAGCAGCCCCGGACTAGTGTCACTTGCTAGCACAGATACGCAGTATTTT
TRBV18	TRBJ2-1	TRBD2	.	CASSPRLWLAGALSSYNEQFF	TGTGCCAGCTCACCTCGACTGTGGCTAGCGGGGGCCCTCAGCTCCTACAATGAGCAGTTCTTC
TRBV20-1	TRBJ1-1	.	many	CSATPRDTEAFF	TGCAGTGCTACTCCTAGGGACACTGAAGCTTTCTTT
TRBV7-3	TRBJ1-1	.	few	CASSSSRDLNTEAFF	TGTGCCAGCAGCTCGTCTAGGGACCTGAACACTGAAGCTTTCTTT
TRBV14	TRBJ2-5	TRBD2	few	CASSRSLGLAEETQYF	TGTGCCAGCAGCCGCTCTCTCGGACTAGCGGAAGAGACCCAGTACTTC
TRBV29-1	TRBJ1-1	.	many	CSVREGMKAFF	TGCAGCGTGAGGGAGGGGATGAAAGCTTTCTTT
TRBV7-2	TRBJ1-1	TRBD1	.	CASSLRTGWTEAFF	TGTGCCAGCAGCTTACGGACAGGGTGGACTGAAGCTTTCTTT
TRBV4-3	TRBJ2-1	.	.	CASSQVRVNNEQFF	TGCGCCAGCAGCCAAGTACGGGTTAACAATGAGCAGTTCTTC
TRBV10-3	TRBJ2-1	.	.	CAIRRGSYSYNEQFF	TGTGCCATCAGGCGGGGTTCATACTCCTACAATGAGCAGTTCTTC
TRBV28	TRBJ1-1	.	.	CASSLRDEAFF	TGTGCCAGCAGTTTACGTGACGAAGCTTTCTTT
TRBV30	TRBJ1-6	.	few	CAWKALGYNSPLHF	TGTGCCTGGAAGGCGTTAGGGTATAATTCACCCCTCCACTTT
TRBV5-6	TRBJ2-5	.	.	CASSLVSTLAETQYF	TGTGCCAGCAGCTTGGTGTCCACCCTAGCGGAGACCCAGTACTTC
TRBV6-1	TRBJ2-2	.	many	CASSSSRVGELFF	TGTGCCAGCAGCTCAAGTCGGGTCGGGGAGCTGTTTTTT
TRBV5-1	TRBJ1-3	TRBD1	few	CASGQGTGNTIYF	TGCGCCAGTGGACAGGGGACAGGAAACACCATATATTTT
TRBV5-1	TRBJ2-1	TRBD2	many	CASSTPSGGVTNEQFF	TGCGCCAGCAGCACCCCTAGCGGGGGGGTAACCAATGAGCAGTTCTTC
TRBV18	TRBJ1-1	.	few	CASSPATSGVTEAFF	TGTGCCAGCTCACCAGCTACTTCGGGGGTCACTGAAGCTTTCTTT
TRBV20-1	TRBJ2-5	.	.	CSARKQGKETQYF	TGCAGTGCTAGGAAACAGGGAAAAGAGACCCAGTACTTC
TRBV7-2	TRBJ2-7	TRBD1	.	CASSSPNYRGPYEQYF	TGTGCCAGCAGCTCACCAAATTACAGGGGCCCCTACGAGCAGTACTTC
TRBV28	TRBJ1-5	.	few	CASSLGRAAYQPQHF	TGTGCCAGCAGTTTAGGGCGGGCAGCTTATCAGCCCCAGCATTTT
TRBV6-5	TRBJ1-1	.	.	CASSYNGDNTEAFF	TGTGCCAGCAGTTATAACGGGGATAACACTGAAGCTTTCTTT
TRBV6-5	TRBJ1-1	.	.	CASSYGLSREAFF	TGTGCCAGCAGTTACGGGTTATCCAGGGAAGCTTTCTTT
TRBV7-9	TRBJ2-3	.	many	CASSLGLQNIADTQYF	TGTGCCAGCAGCTTAGGTCTACAGAATATTGCAGATACGCAGTATTTT
TRBV12-3/TRBV12-4	TRBJ2-7	TRBD2	.	CASSLSPWTSGRVCEQYF	TGTGCCAGCAGTTTAAGCCCTTGGACTAGCGGGAGGGTCTGCGAGCAGTACTTC
TRBV6-2/TRBV6-3	TRBJ2-7	.	.	CASSSPDRSYEQYF	TGTGCCAGCAGTTCTCCCGACAGGTCCTACGAGCAGTACTTC